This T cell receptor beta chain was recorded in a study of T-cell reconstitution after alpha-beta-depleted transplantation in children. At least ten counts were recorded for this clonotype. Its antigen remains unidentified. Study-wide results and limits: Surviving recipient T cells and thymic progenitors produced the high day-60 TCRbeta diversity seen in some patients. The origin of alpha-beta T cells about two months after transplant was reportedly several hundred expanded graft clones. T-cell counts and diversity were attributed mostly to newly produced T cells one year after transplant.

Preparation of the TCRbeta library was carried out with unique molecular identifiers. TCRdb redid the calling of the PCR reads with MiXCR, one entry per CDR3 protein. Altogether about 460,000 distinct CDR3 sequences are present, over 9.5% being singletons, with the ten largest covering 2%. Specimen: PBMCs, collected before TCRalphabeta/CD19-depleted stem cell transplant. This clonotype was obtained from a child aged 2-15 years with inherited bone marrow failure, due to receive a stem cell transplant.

CDR3 sequence (DNA): TGTGCCATCAGTGCTAGGGGATACTCCTACGAGCAGTACTTC. The encoded protein is CAISARGYSYEQYF. V gene TRBV10-3 combines with J gene TRBJ2-7; D may be TRBD1 (5 bases). The germline V and J ends were trimmed by 4 bases and 0 bases, with 10 bases remaining between them. CDR1 and CDR2 (germline): ENHRY, SYGVKD. CDR3 length: 14 amino acids.